These 4 T cell receptor beta chains were all obtained from the same sample, sequenced in a study of technical replicates of blood from a handful of donors. Sequenced by immunoSEQ multiplex PCR; TCRdb stores in-frame clones only, minus some. The sample lists 50,000 to 70,000 clones, roughly 91% occurring once. The sample consisted of PBMCs. The source is a human donor in good health. Some clones in this sample may be carry-over from other donors' samples.

V usage is TRBV27 and J usage is TRBJ2-3, with D possibly being TRBD2 (6 bases). Germline-derived CDR1 and CDR2 are MNHEY and SMNVEV (reference sequence). V was pared by 0 bases and J by 1 base, with 11 bases between. The CDR3 runs to 16 residues. CDR3 nucleotides: TGTGCCAGCAGTTTATCCAGGGCTAGCGGCACAGATACGCAGTATTTT. Translation: CASSLSRASGTDTQYF.

The chain joins TRBV4-3 to TRBJ2-1; D perhaps matches TRBD2 (5 bases). This CDR3 is 16 amino acids long. V shed 0 bases and J shed 2 bases, with 11 bases lying between them. Germline-derived CDR1 and CDR2 are LGHNA and YSLEER. The CDR3, as DNA: TGCGCCAGCAGCCAAGACAGCGGACCCCCCTACAATGAGCAGTTCTTC. Its protein product is CASSQDSGPPYNEQFF.

The chain employs TRBV9 and TRBJ1-2; D is uncertain. V was shortened by 0 bases and J by 7 bases, with 10 bases between the two germline ends. The CDR3 consists of 13 residues. CDR1 SGDLS and CDR2 YYNGEE come from the germline V gene. The CDR3 DNA reads as TGTGCCAGCAGCGTAGCTTTGGGAGGTGGCTACACCTTC. This gives the protein CASSVALGGGYTF.

The rearrangement links TRBV7-2 to TRBJ2-7; D is unclear. The V and J ends lost 1 base and 3 bases respectively, with 7 bases between them. CDR3 length equals 13 residues. The V gene's germline CDR1 is SGHTA and CDR2 FQGNSA. This chain's CDR3 is CASSLDYNYEQYF. In nucleotides, the CDR3 is TGTGCCAGCAGCTTAGATTACAACTACGAGCAGTACTTC.